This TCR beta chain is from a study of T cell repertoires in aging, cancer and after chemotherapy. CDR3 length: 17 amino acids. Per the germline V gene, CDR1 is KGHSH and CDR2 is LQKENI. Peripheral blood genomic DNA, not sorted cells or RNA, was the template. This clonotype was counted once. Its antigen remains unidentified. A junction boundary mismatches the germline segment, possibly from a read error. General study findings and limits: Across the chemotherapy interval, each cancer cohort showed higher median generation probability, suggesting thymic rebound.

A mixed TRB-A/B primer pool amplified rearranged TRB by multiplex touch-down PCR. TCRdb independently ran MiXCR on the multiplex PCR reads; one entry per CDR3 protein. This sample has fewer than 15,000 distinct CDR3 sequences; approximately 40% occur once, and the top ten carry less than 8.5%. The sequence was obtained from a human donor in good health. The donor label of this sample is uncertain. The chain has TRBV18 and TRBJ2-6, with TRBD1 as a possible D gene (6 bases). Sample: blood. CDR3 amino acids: CVSSPQQGASGANVLTF. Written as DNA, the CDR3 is TGTGTCAGCTCACCTCAACAGGGTGCCTCTGGGGCCAACGTCCTGACTTTC. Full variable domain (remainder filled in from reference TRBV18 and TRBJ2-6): NAGVMQNPRHLVRRRGQEARLRCSPMKGHSHVYWYRQLPEEGLKFMVYLQKENIIDESGMPKERFSAEFPKEGPSILRIQQVVRGDSAAYFCVSSPQQGASGANVLTFGAGSRLTVL.